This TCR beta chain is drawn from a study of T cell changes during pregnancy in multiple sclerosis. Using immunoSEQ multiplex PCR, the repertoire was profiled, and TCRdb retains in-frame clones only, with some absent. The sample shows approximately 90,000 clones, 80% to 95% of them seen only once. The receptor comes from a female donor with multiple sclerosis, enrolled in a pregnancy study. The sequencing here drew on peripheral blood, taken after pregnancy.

The CDR3 sequence is CAWSVRGLLYEQFF. The CDR3 DNA sequence: TGTGCCTGGAGTGTACGGGGACTACTCTATGAGCAGTTCTTC. This rearrangement joins TRBV30 to TRBJ2-1; TRBD2 aligns across 7 bases. Germline V lookup: CDR1 GTSNPN, CDR2 SVGIG (reference sequence). This CDR3 is 14 amino acids long. Unmatched junction bases numbered 7, after V lost 0 bases and J lost 8 bases.